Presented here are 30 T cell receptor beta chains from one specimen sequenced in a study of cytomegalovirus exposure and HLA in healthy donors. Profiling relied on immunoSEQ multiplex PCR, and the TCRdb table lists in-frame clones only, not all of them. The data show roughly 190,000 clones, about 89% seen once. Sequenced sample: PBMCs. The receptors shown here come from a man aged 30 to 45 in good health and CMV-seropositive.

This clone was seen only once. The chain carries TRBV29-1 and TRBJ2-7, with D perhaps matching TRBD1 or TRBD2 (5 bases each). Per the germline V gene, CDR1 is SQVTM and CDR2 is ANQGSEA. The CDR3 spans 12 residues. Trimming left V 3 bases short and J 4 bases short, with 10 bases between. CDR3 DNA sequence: TGCAGCGTTGAGGGGACGGGGTACGAGCAGTACTTC. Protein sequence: CSVEGTGYEQYF.

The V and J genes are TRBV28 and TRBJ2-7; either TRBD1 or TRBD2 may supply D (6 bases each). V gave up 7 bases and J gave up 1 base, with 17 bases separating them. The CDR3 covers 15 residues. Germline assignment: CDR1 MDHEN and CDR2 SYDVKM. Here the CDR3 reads CASIRGGPSSYEQYF. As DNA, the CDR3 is TGTGCCAGCATTCGTGGGGGGCCATCGTCCTACGAGCAGTACTTC. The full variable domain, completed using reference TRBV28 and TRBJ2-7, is DVKVTQSSRYLVKRTGEKVFLECVQDMDHENMFWYRQDPGLGLRLIYFSYDVKMKEKGDIPEGYSVSREKKERFSLILESASTNQTSMYLCASIRGGPSSYEQYFGPGTRLTVT.

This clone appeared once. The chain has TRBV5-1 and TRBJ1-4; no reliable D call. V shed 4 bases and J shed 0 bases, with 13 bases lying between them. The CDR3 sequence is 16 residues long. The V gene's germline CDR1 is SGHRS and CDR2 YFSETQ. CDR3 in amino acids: CASSDPVLTTNEKLFF. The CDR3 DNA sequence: TGCGCCAGCAGCGACCCCGTTCTTACAACTAATGAAAAACTGTTTTTT.

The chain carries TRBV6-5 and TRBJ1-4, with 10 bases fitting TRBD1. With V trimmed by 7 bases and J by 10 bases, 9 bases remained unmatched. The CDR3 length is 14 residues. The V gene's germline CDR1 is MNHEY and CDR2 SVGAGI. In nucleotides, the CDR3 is TGTGCCAGCAAAAGAGGGACAGGGGAAGGAAAACTGTTTTTT. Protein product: CASKRGTGEGKLFF.

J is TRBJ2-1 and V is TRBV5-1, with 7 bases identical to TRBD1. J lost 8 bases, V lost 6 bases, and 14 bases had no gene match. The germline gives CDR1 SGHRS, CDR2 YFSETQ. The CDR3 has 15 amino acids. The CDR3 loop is CASNFGAPQGDEQFF. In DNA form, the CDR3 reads TGCGCCAGCAATTTTGGGGCCCCTCAGGGGGATGAGCAGTTCTTC.

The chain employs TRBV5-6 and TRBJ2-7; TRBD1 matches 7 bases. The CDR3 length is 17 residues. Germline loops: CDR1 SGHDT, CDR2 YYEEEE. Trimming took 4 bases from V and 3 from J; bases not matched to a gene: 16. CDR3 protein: CASSPTLFKTGSYEQYF. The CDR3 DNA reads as TGTGCCAGCAGCCCTACCCTTTTTAAGACAGGGAGCTACGAGCAGTACTTC.

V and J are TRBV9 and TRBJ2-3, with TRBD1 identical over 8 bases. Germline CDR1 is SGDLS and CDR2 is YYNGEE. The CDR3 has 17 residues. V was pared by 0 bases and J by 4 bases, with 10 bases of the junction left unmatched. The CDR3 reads CASSVDRLRTGPDTQYF. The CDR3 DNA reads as TGTGCCAGCAGCGTAGACCGTTTGAGGACAGGGCCAGATACGCAGTATTTT.

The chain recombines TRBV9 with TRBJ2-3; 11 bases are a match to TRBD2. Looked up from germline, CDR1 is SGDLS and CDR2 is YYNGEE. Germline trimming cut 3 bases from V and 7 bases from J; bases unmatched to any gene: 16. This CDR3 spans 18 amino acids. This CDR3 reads CASSAPLPTSGISNTQYF. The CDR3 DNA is TGTGCCAGCAGCGCCCCACTCCCGACTAGCGGGATTTCTAATACGCAGTATTTT.

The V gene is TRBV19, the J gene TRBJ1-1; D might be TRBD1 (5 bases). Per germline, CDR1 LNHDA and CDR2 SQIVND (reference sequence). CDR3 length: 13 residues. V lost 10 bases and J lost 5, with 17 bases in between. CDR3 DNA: TGTGCCACCTCGCCGAGGGGTAGTACTGAAGCTTTCTTT. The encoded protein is CATSPRGSTEAFF.

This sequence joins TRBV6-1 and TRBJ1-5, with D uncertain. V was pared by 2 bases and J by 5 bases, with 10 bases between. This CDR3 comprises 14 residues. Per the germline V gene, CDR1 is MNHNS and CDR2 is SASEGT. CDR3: CASSESQPYQPQHF. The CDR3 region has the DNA TGTGCCAGCAGTGAAAGTCAGCCTTATCAGCCCCAGCATTTT.

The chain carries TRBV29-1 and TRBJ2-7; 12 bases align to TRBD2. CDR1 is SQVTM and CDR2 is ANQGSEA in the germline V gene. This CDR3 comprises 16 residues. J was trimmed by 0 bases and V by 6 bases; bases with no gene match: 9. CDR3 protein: CSVKPLAGGSSYEQYF. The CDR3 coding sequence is TGCAGCGTGAAGCCACTAGCGGGAGGATCCTCCTACGAGCAGTACTTC.

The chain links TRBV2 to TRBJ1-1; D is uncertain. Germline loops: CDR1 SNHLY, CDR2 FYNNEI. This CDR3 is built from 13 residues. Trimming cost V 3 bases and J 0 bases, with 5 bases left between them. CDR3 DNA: TGTGCCAGCAGTGATCCCCTGAACACTGAAGCTTTCTTT. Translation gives CASSDPLNTEAFF.

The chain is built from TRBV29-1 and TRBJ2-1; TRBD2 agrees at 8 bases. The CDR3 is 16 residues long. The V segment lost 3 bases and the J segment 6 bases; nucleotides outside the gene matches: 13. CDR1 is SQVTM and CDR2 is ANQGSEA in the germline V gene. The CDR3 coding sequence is TGCAGCGTTGAGGGGCTTGGACTAGCCAGTGGCAATGAGCAGTTCTTC. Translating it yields CSVEGLGLASGNEQFF.

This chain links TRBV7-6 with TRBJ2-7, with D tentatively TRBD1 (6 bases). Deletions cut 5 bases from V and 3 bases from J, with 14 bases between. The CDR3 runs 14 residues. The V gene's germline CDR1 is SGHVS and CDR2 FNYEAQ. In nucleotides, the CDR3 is TGTGCCAGCAGCCGGACAGAGAATAACTACGAGCAGTACTTC. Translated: CASSRTENNYEQYF.

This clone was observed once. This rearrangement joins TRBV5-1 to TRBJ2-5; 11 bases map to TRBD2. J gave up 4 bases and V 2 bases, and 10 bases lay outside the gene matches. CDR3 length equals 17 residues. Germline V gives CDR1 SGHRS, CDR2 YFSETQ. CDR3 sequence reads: CASSFSLAGGGTETQYF. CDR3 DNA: TGCGCCAGCAGCTTTAGCCTAGCGGGGGGAGGTACAGAGACCCAGTACTTC.

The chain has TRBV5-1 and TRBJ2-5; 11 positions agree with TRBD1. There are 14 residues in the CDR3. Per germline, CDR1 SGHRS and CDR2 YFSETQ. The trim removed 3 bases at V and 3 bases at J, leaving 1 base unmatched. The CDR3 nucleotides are TGCGCCAGCAGCTCGGGACAGGGGGAAGAGACCCAGTACTTC. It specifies CASSSGQGEETQYF.

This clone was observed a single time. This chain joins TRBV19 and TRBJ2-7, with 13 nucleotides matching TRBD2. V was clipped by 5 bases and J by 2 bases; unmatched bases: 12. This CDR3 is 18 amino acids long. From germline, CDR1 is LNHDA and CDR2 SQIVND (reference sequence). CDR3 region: CASSVTSGRSRPTYEQYF. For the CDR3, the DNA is TGTGCCAGTAGTGTGACTAGCGGGAGGTCTCGCCCAACCTACGAGCAGTACTTC. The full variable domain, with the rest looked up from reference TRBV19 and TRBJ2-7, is DGGITQSPKYLFRKEGQNVTLSCEQNLNHDAMYWYRQDPGQGLRLIYYSQIVNDFQKGDIAEGYSVSREKKESFPLTVTSAQKNPTAFYLCASSVTSGRSRPTYEQYFGPGTRLTVT.

The CDR3 sequence is CASSTPRGPSSYEQYF. CDR3 DNA: TGTGCCAGCAGCACCCCTCGGGGGCCCAGCTCCTACGAGCAGTACTTC. The chain links TRBV28 to TRBJ2-7, with D perhaps being TRBD1 or TRBD2 (6 bases each). The CDR3 contains 16 residues. The V and J ends lost 6 bases and 0 bases respectively, with 18 bases between them. CDR1 is MDHEN and CDR2 is SYDVKM in the germline V gene.

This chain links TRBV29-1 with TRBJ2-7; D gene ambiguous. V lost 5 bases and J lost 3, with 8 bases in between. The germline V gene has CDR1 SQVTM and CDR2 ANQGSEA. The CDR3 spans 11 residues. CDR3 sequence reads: CSVLADYEQYF. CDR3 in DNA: TGCAGCGTTTTAGCCGACTACGAGCAGTACTTC.

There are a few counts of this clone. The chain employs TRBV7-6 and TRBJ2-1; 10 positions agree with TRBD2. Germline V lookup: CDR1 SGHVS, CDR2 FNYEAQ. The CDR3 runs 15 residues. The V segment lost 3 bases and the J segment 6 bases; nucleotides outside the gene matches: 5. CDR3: CASSFEAGGVNEQFF. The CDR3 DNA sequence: TGTGCCAGCAGCTTTGAAGCGGGGGGGGTCAATGAGCAGTTCTTC.

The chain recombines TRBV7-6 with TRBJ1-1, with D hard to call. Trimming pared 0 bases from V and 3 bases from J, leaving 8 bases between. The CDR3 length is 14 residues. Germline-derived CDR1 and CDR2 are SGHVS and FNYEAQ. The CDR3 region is CASSLAGRHTEAFF. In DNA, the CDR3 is TGTGCCAGCAGCTTAGCCGGCCGACACACTGAAGCTTTCTTT.

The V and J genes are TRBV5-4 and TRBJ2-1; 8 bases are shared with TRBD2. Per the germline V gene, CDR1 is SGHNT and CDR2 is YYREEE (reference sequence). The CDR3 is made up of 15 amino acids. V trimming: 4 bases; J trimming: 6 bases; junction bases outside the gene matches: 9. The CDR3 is CASSLWGSGTNEQFF. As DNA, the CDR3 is TGTGCCAGCAGCCTTTGGGGTAGCGGGACCAATGAGCAGTTCTTC.

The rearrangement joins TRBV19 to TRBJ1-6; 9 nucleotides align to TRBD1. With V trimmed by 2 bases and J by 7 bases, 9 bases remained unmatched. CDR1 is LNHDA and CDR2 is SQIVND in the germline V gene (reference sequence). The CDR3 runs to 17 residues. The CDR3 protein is CASSILSGGQGNSPLHF. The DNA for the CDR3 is TGTGCCAGTAGTATACTGTCGGGCGGACAGGGGAATTCACCCCTCCACTTT. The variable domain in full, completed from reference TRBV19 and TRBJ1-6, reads DGGITQSPKYLFRKEGQNVTLSCEQNLNHDAMYWYRQDPGQGLRLIYYSQIVNDFQKGDIAEGYSVSREKKESFPLTVTSAQKNPTAFYLCASSILSGGQGNSPLHFGNGTRLTVT.

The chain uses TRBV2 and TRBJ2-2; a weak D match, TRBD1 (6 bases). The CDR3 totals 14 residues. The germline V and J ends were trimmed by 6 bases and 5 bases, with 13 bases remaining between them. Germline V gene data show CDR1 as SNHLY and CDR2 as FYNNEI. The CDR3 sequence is CASRPHRETGELFF. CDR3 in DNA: TGTGCCAGCAGACCTCACAGGGAAACCGGGGAGCTGTTTTTT.

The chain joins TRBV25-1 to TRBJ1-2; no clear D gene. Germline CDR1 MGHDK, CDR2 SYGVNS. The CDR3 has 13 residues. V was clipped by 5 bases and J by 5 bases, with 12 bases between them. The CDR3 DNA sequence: TGTGCCAGCAGTTTCGCAGGCGGGTATGGCTACACCTTC. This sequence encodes CASSFAGGYGYTF.

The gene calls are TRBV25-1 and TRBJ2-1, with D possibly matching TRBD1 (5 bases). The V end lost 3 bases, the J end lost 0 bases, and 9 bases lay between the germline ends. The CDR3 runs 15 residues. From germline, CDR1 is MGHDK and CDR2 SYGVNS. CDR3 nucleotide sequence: TGTGCCAGCAGTGAGCCAGGGCCCTCCTACAATGAGCAGTTCTTC. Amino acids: CASSEPGPSYNEQFF.

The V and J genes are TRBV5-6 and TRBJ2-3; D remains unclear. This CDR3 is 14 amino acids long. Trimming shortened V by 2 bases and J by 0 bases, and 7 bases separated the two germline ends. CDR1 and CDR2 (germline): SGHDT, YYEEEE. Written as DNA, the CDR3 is TGTGCCAGCAGCTTCGGGTCAAGCACAGATACGCAGTATTTT. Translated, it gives CASSFGSSTDTQYF.

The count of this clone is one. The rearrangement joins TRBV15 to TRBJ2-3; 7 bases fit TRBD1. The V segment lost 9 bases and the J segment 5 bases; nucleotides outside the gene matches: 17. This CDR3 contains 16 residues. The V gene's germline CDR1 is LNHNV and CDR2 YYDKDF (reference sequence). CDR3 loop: CATVVTDRETGDTQYF. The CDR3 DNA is TGTGCCACGGTGGTGACTGACAGGGAGACGGGAGATACGCAGTATTTT.

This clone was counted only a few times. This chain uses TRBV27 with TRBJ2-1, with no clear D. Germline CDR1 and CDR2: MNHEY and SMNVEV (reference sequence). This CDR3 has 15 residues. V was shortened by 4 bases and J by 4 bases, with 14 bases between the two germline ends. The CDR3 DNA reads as TGTGCCAGCAGTTCCGCAGGAATAGGGTACAATGAGCAGTTCTTC. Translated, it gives CASSSAGIGYNEQFF.

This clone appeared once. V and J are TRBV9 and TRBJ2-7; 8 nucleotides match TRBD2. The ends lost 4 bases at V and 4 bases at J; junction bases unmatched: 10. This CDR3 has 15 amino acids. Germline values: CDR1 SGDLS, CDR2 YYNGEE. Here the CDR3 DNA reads TGTGCCAGCAGCCCCAAGACTAGCGCAACATACGAGCAGTACTTC. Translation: CASSPKTSATYEQYF.